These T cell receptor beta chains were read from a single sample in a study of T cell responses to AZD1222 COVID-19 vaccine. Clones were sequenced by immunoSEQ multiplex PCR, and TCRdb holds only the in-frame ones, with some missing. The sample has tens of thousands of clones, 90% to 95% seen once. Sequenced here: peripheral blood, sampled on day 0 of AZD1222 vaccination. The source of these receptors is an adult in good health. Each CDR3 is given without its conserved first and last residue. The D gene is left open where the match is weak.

ASSPDQNPSYGYT | TRBJ1-2 | TRBV18 | . | 13
ASSYGAGQLEKLF | TRBJ1-4 | TRBV6-5 | . | 13
ASSYFQIAGSREQF | TRBJ2-1 | TRBV6-5 | TRBD2 | 14
ASGWGIGNTIY | TRBJ1-3 | TRBV28 | . | 11
ASRRISSLGAQH | TRBJ1-5 | TRBV27 | . | 12
ASSLDPTSTGELF | TRBJ2-2 | TRBV5-1 | . | 13
ASSYSRGEDTEAF | TRBJ1-1 | TRBV6-5 | . | 13
ATSDPQGILRAF | TRBJ1-1 | TRBV24-1 | TRBD1 | 12
ASSFVRGQGWAAGNQPQH | TRBJ1-5 | TRBV28 | TRBD1 | 18
ASRPGTGSRTLH | TRBJ1-6 | TRBV7-9 | TRBD1 | 12
ASSRRATEMNTEAF | TRBJ1-1 | TRBV4-3 | . | 14
ATSTHRQGRNEKLF | TRBJ1-4 | TRBV15 | TRBD1 | 14
ASSYSATNEQF | TRBJ2-1 | TRBV6-2/TRBV6-3 | . | 11
ASSFTGGTEAF | TRBJ1-1 | TRBV27 | TRBD1 | 11
ASSGGQGNLNQPQH | TRBJ1-5 | TRBV6-1 | TRBD1 | 14
ASRFTGGFSYEQY | TRBJ2-7 | TRBV28 | TRBD1 | 13
ASSPQLEGEQF | TRBJ2-1 | TRBV18 | . | 11
ASSGGTGGRTQPQH | TRBJ1-5 | TRBV2 | TRBD1 | 14
ASSQFPTAYEQY | TRBJ2-7 | TRBV3-1/TRBV3-2 | . | 12
ASSPTSGGSSVYEQY | TRBJ2-7 | TRBV6-2/TRBV6-3 | TRBD2 | 15
ASSLAQETQY | TRBJ2-5 | TRBV5-1 | . | 10
ASSPSGYSSYEQY | TRBJ2-7 | TRBV28 | . | 13
ARNHRKAGNTIY | TRBJ1-3 | TRBV5-3 | . | 12
AISGLLGGGSDTQY | TRBJ2-3 | TRBV10-3 | . | 14
ASGSGQGVHNEQF | TRBJ2-1 | TRBV12-5 | TRBD1 | 13
ASSLQRGGRETQY | TRBJ2-5 | TRBV4-2 | TRBD2 | 13
ASSYFGNSPLH | TRBJ1-6 | TRBV6-5 | . | 11
ASTDPIGPRFYGYT | TRBJ1-2 | TRBV2 | . | 14